The 10 T cell receptor beta chains below come from one sample, sequenced in a study of T cells in Graves' hyperthyroidism and ophthalmopathy. The CDR3 regions of TCR beta were amplified from RNA transcripts. Researchers ran a first-round RT-PCR on the TCR CDR3 using the HTBI primer set. TCRdb re-derived calls from the multiplex PCR reads in MiXCR, one entry per CDR3 protein. This sample carries around 610,000 distinct CDR3 sequences, roughly 14% of them seen once, and the ten largest clones take around 4.5%. The source material was blood. The origin of the receptors is a woman in her thirties or forties with Graves' ophthalmopathy.

This clonotype was seen at least ten times. The germline gene is not matched at one end of the junction; a read error may be the cause. This rearrangement joins TRBV9 to TRBJ2-5; 9 nucleotides align to TRBD2. The CDR3 spans 12 residues. Per the germline V gene, CDR1 is SGDLS and CDR2 is YYNGEE. In DNA, the CDR3 is TGTGCCAGAAGCGGGAGGTTAGAGACCCAGTACTTC. Translated, it gives CARSGRLETQYF.

This clonotype was detected many times. V is TRBV10-3 and J is TRBJ1-2; D is perhaps TRBD1 (5 bases). CDR1 ENHRY and CDR2 SYGVKD come from the germline V gene. The V end was cut by 0 bases, the J end by 7 bases, with 12 bases between. This CDR3 has 14 residues. The DNA for the CDR3 is TGTGCCATCAGTGAGTCATCTCCCGGGGGTGGCTACACCTTC. It encodes CAISESSPGGGYTF.

This clonotype was recorded many times. The gene calls are TRBV15 and TRBJ1-1; D unresolved. Germline CDR1 is LNHNV and CDR2 is YYDKDF (reference sequence). The CDR3 totals 17 residues. Deletions cut 2 bases from V and 4 bases from J, with 20 bases between. The CDR3 DNA sequence: TGTGCCACCAGCAGAAGCCGGGCCTCGTCTTGGGGCACTGAAGCTTTCTTT. Translation gives CATSRSRASSWGTEAFF. The variable domain in full, with the rest retrieved from reference TRBV15 and TRBJ1-1, is DAMVIQNPRYQVTQFGKPVTLSCSQTLNHNVMYWYQQKSSQAPKLLFHYYDKDFNNEADTPDNFQSRRPNTSFCFLDIRSPGLGDTAMYLCATSRSRASSWGTEAFFGQGTRLTVV.

This clonotype was seen at least ten times. This chain links TRBV11-3 with TRBJ1-1, with D unresolved. The germline V gene has CDR1 SGHNT and CDR2 YENEEA. The CDR3 extends over 14 amino acids. Trimming shortened V by 1 base and J by 4 bases, and 10 bases separated the two germline ends. Here the CDR3 DNA reads TGTGCCAGCAGCTTAGGTGGCCCAGGCACTGAAGCTTTCTTT. Its protein is CASSLGGPGTEAFF. The whole variable domain, filled in from reference TRBV11-3 and TRBJ1-1, reads EAGVVQSPRYKIIEKKQPVAFWCNPISGHNTLYWYLQNLGQGPELLIRYENEEAVDDSQLPKDRFSAERLKGVDSTLKIQPAELGDSAVYLCASSLGGPGTEAFFGQGTRLTVV.

The chain recombines TRBV18 with TRBJ1-1; no clear D gene. Germline V CDR1 and CDR2: KGHSH, LQKENI. The CDR3 sequence is 14 residues long. V shed 6 bases and J shed 0 bases, with 11 bases lying between them. As DNA, the CDR3 is TGTGCCAGCTCCCTTCCTTGGATGAACACTGAAGCTTTCTTT. Translating gives CASSLPWMNTEAFF.

Notes on this clonotype: This could be a read error, since a much larger clone is one nucleotide away. The gene calls are TRBV2 and TRBJ2-5, with 11 bases fitting TRBD1. The CDR3 totals 16 residues. From germline, CDR1 is SNHLY and CDR2 FYNNEI. The CDR3 region is CASSRVRTGGPETRYF. The CDR3 DNA is TGTGCCAGCAGTAGGGTCAGGACAGGGGGCCCAGAGACCCGGTACTTC.

This rearrangement joins TRBV9 to TRBJ2-5; 15 bases line up with TRBD2. The V segment lost 4 bases and the J segment 5 bases; nucleotides outside the gene matches: 3. Germline V CDR1 and CDR2: SGDLS, YYNGEE. The CDR3 is 15 amino acids. The CDR3 here is CASSIGTSGRETQYF. The CDR3 DNA follows: TGTGCCAGCAGCATCGGGACTAGCGGGAGGGAGACCCAGTACTTC.

This clonotype was seen many times. The chain carries TRBV28 and TRBJ1-2, with D possibly being TRBD1 (5 bases). V lost 6 bases and J lost 7, with 15 bases in between. In germline, CDR1 is MDHEN, CDR2 SYDVKM. This CDR3 has 13 residues. The CDR3 DNA reads TGTGCCAGCAGCACATCCGGGCAGGGTGGCTACACCTTC. Its protein is CASSTSGQGGYTF.

As to this clonotype: Given the absence of the conserved phenylalanine or tryptophan at the CDR3 end, a read error is likely. V usage is TRBV6-1 and J usage is TRBJ2-7, with no clear D. The V end was cut by 4 bases, the J end by 1 base, with 14 bases between. Germline assignment: CDR1 MNHNS and CDR2 SASEGT. The CDR3 extends over 15 amino acids. CDR3 region: CASSGDLFRSYEQYL. The CDR3 DNA follows: TGTGCCAGCAGTGGAGATTTATTTCGGTCCTACGAGCAGTACCTC.

This clonotype appeared a few times. The V and J genes are TRBV6-1 and TRBJ1-5; 11 nucleotides line up with TRBD1. V dropped 7 bases and J dropped 6; count of bases not matched to a gene: 8. This CDR3 contains 15 residues. CDR1 and CDR2 from the germline V gene are MNHNS and SASEGT. The CDR3 sequence: CASNPGQGVGQPQHF. CDR3 coding DNA: TGTGCCAGCAATCCGGGACAGGGGGTTGGTCAGCCCCAGCATTTT.